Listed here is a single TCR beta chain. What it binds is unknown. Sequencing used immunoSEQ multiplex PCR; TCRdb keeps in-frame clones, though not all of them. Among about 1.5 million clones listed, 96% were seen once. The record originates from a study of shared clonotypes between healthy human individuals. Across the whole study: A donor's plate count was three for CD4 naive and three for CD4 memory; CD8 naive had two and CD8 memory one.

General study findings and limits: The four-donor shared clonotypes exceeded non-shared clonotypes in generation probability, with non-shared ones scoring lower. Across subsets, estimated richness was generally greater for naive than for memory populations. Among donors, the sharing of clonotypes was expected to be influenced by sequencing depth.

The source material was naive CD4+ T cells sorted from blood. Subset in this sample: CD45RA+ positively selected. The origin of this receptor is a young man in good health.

CDR3: CASSLGIGAYEQYF. CDR3 coding DNA: TGTGCCAGCAGCTTAGGTATAGGGGCCTACGAGCAGTACTTC. The chain combines TRBV11-2 with TRBJ2-7; D possibly corresponds to TRBD1 (5 bases). This CDR3 is built from 14 residues. Germline V gene lookup returns CDR1 SGHAT and CDR2 FQNNGV. V was trimmed by 1 base and J by 2 bases, leaving 9 bases between them.